The source of this T cell receptor (beta chain) is a study of blood T cells in healthy people across ages. Notes on the study in general: Among long-lived donors, naive CD4+ cells were more numerous and diversity higher than in aged donors. Roughly linear declines in TCR beta diversity per million T cells occurred with age.

The sample, about 9.2 milliliters of peripheral blood, was drawn from each donor. This CDR3 is 17 amino acids long. CDR1 and CDR2 (germline): DFQATT, SNEGSKA (reference sequence). Primed by a sample-barcoded 5' primer and a J-beta primer mix, a second PCR proceeded for about 7 to 11 cycles. Via MiXCR, TCRdb re-called the 5' RACE reads, giving one row per CDR3 protein. The sample includes approximately 1,700,000 distinct CDR3 sequences, 30% to 40% seen only once; the top ten take roughly 23%. Worth noting for this clonotype: Its antigen is currently unknown.

The chain employs TRBV20-1 and TRBJ2-1, with 11 bases matching TRBD2. The DNA matches TRBJ2-7 better at its end, which makes the J call doubtful. Material for sequencing was blood. This TCR derives from a human donor in good health. This CDR3 is CSARDASGGSSYNEQYF. The CDR3 DNA reads as TGCAGTGCTAGAGACGCTAGCGGGGGGTCCTCCTACAATGAGCAGTACTTC.